A single sample is the source of the 8 T cell receptor beta chains below, sequenced in a study of cytomegalovirus exposure and HLA in healthy donors. The PCR contained 60 Vbeta and 13 Jbeta primers. Sequencing used immunoSEQ multiplex PCR; TCRdb keeps in-frame clones, though not all of them. The sample contains over 55,000 clones, 85% to 90% of which appear only once. The sequenced sample consisted of PBMCs. Every receptor here comes from a woman aged 25 to 39 in good health and CMV-seropositive.

The J gene is TRBJ2-5, the V gene TRBV14; 7 bases fit TRBD2. Germline V gives CDR1 SGHDN, CDR2 FVKESK. There are 15 residues in the CDR3. With 0 bases clipped from V and 5 bases from J, the junction kept 6 bases outside the gene matches. The CDR3 DNA sequence: TGTGCCAGCAGCCAAGACATCTGGCGGGGGGAGACCCAGTACTTC. It codes for CASSQDIWRGETQYF. Based on the CDR3 plus reference TRBV14 and TRBJ2-5, the full variable domain is EAGVTQFPSHSVIEKGQTVTLRCDPISGHDNLYWYRRVMGKEIKFLLHFVKESKQDESGMPNNRFLAERTGGTYSTLKVQPAELEDSGVYFCASSQDIWRGETQYFGPGTRLLVL.

The chain carries TRBV28 and TRBJ2-7; 9 nucleotides line up with TRBD1. Germline CDR1 reads MDHEN; CDR2 reads SYDVKM. This CDR3 spans 13 amino acids. With 5 bases clipped from V and 7 bases from J, the junction kept 6 bases outside the gene matches. CDR3 nucleotide sequence: TGTGCCAGCAGTATACAGGGGGCGGAGGAGCAGTACTTC. Its translation: CASSIQGAEEQYF.

This rearrangement joins TRBV5-8 to TRBJ2-7; 8 bases agree with TRBD1. The CDR3 is 14 amino acids. Germline V CDR1 and CDR2: SGHTS, YDEGEE. With 1 base clipped from V and 6 bases from J, the junction kept 6 bases outside the gene matches. CDR3 protein: CASSLQGAPFEQYF. CDR3 nucleotides: TGTGCCAGCAGCTTGCAGGGGGCACCTTTCGAGCAGTACTTC.

This chain connects TRBV29-1 to TRBJ2-5; weak D call: TRBD1 (6 bases). The CDR3 extends over 12 amino acids. The germline V and J ends were trimmed by 5 bases and 5 bases, with 12 bases remaining between them. Germline-derived CDR1 and CDR2 are SQVTM and ANQGSEA. In DNA, the CDR3 is TGCAGCGTTACAGGGAAGTGGGAGACCCAGTACTTC. It encodes CSVTGKWETQYF.

The rearrangement joins TRBV6-1 to TRBJ1-6; D ambiguous. The germline CDR1 and CDR2 sequences are MNHNS and SASEGT. Trimming removed 1 base at V and 7 bases at J, with 8 bases between. This CDR3 has 14 residues. The chain's CDR3 is CASSEVRLNSPLHF. CDR3 coding DNA: TGTGCCAGCAGTGAAGTAAGACTCAATTCACCCCTCCACTTT.

The gene calls are TRBV6-5 and TRBJ1-1; weak D call: TRBD1 (6 bases). Germline V gene sequence: CDR1 MNHEY, CDR2 SVGAGI. The CDR3 is 14 residues long. Trimming left V 0 bases short and J 4 bases short, with 9 bases between. CDR3 in DNA: TGTGCCAGCAGTTACTCGACGACAGGCACTGAAGCTTTCTTT. Translation: CASSYSTTGTEAFF.

The V gene is TRBV29-1, the J gene TRBJ1-1; the match to TRBD1 covers 7 bases. This CDR3 spans 14 amino acids. Per the germline V gene, CDR1 is SQVTM and CDR2 is ANQGSEA. V lost 4 bases and J lost 4; bases outside the gene matches: 9. CDR3: CSVVDRVLGTEAFF. The DNA for the CDR3 is TGCAGCGTTGTAGACAGGGTTTTGGGCACTGAAGCTTTCTTT.

This CDR3 is CASSGWGQGAHEQYF. The CDR3 DNA reads TGTGCCAGCAGTGGGTGGGGACAGGGGGCGCACGAGCAGTACTTC. This chain uses TRBV2 with TRBJ2-7, with 12 nucleotides matching TRBD1. With 4 bases clipped from V and 5 bases from J, the junction kept 6 bases outside the gene matches. The CDR3 has 15 residues. Germline lookup yields CDR1 SNHLY and CDR2 FYNNEI. The complete variable domain, with remaining parts taken from reference TRBV2 and TRBJ2-7, reads EPEVTQTPSHQVTQMGQEVILRCVPISNHLYFYWYRQILGQKVEFLVSFYNNEISEKSEIFDDQFSVERPDGSNFTLKIRSTKLEDSAMYFCASSGWGQGAHEQYFGPGTRLTVT.